The next 23 T cell receptor beta chains were all read from a single sample in a study of blood T cell repertoires in COVID-19. The protocol was immunoSEQ multiplex PCR, while the TCRdb copy is restricted to in-frame clones and leaves out a portion. There are approximately 260,000 clones in the sample; around 85% occur only once, and approximately 9.9% lies in the top ten. Source material: peripheral blood. The receptors derive from a woman between 65 and 79 years old with acute or convalescent COVID-19.

V is TRBV18 and J is TRBJ2-3; 7 nucleotides match TRBD2. Germline V CDR1 and CDR2: KGHSH, LQKENI. There are 13 residues in the CDR3. The V gene end was trimmed by 8 bases and the J gene end by 4 bases; junction bases not matched to a gene: 6. CDR3 sequence reads: CASTQGLSDTQYF. As DNA, the CDR3 is TGTGCCAGCACCCAGGGACTATCAGATACGCAGTATTTT. The entire variable domain, with the rest obtained from reference TRBV18 and TRBJ2-3, is as follows: NAGVMQNPRHLVRRRGQEARLRCSPMKGHSHVYWYRQLPEEGLKFMVYLQKENIIDESGMPKERFSAEFPKEGPSILRIQQVVRGDSAAYFCASTQGLSDTQYFGPGTRLTVL.

The V gene is TRBV15, the J gene TRBJ1-6, with D unresolved. V was pared by 0 bases and J by 6 bases, with 9 bases between. Germline values: CDR1 LNHNV, CDR2 YYDKDF (reference sequence). CDR3 length equals 15 residues. The CDR3 is CATSRDSASNSPLHF. CDR3 coding DNA: TGTGCCACCAGCAGAGATTCCGCCAGTAATTCACCCCTCCACTTT.

The CDR3 sequence is CASSPGRLGGTEAFF. CDR3 DNA: TGTGCCAGCAGTCCGGGCCGCCTGGGGGGGACTGAAGCTTTCTTT. The V and J genes are TRBV6-5 and TRBJ1-1, with D perhaps matching TRBD1 (5 bases). V lost 5 bases to trimming and J lost 5 bases, with 18 bases between them. The CDR3 sequence is 15 residues long. In germline, CDR1 is MNHEY, CDR2 SVGAGI.

This rearrangement joins TRBV6-5 to TRBJ1-1; possible D gene TRBD1, 6 bases. Germline V CDR1 and CDR2: MNHEY, SVGAGI. This CDR3 region has 14 residues. V lost 2 bases, J lost 2 bases, and 9 bases lay in between. DNA of the CDR3: TGTGCCAGCAGTTACAGGGGGATTAACACTGAAGCTTTCTTT. This codes for CASSYRGINTEAFF.

The rearrangement links TRBV30 to TRBJ1-3, with a tentative D call TRBD1 (5 bases). The CDR3 sequence is 14 residues long. Germline V gene sequence: CDR1 GTSNPN, CDR2 SVGIG (reference sequence). Trimming cost V 0 bases and J 4 bases, with 10 bases left between them. In DNA, the CDR3 is TGTGCCTGGAGTGTAGGAGGGGTCGGAAACACCATATATTTT. This sequence encodes CAWSVGGVGNTIYF.

The rearrangement links TRBV12-3 or TRBV12-4 to TRBJ2-7; TRBD1 agrees at 8 bases. The trim removed 6 bases at V and 5 bases at J, leaving 6 bases unmatched. The length of the CDR3 is 13 residues. The CDR3: CASSRQGPNEQYF. The CDR3 bases are TGTGCCAGCAGCCGACAGGGGCCAAACGAGCAGTACTTC.

Remarks on this clone: Other DNA sequences within the sample encode an identical CDR3. This rearrangement joins TRBV5-5 to TRBJ2-1; TRBD1 matches at 11 bases. Germline V lookup: CDR1 SGHKS, CDR2 YYEKEE (reference sequence). CDR3 length equals 15 residues. J gave up 4 bases and V 4 bases, and 4 bases lay outside the gene matches. The chain's CDR3 is CASSPGTGGYNEQFF. The CDR3 nucleotides are TGTGCCAGCAGCCCGGGGACAGGGGGATACAATGAGCAGTTCTTC.

CDR3 residues: CASSRGTMNTEAFF. In nucleotides, the CDR3 is TGCGCCAGCAGCCGAGGGACAATGAACACTGAAGCTTTCTTT. This sequence joins TRBV5-1 and TRBJ1-1, with a tentative D call TRBD1 (6 bases). Germline CDR1 and CDR2: SGHRS and YFSETQ. The V and J ends lost 4 bases and 0 bases respectively, with 10 bases between them. The CDR3 covers 14 residues.

CDR3 protein: CATSDSGEAFF. Written as DNA, the CDR3 is TGTGCCACCAGTGATTCAGGGGAAGCTTTCTTT. The chain couples TRBV24-1 to TRBJ1-1; tentative D call: TRBD1 (5 bases). This CDR3 has 11 amino acids. CDR1 is KGHDR, CDR2 SFDVKD, per germline. The V end lost 2 bases, the J end lost 8 bases, and 5 bases lay between the germline ends.

The J gene is TRBJ1-5, the V gene TRBV2; D may be TRBD1 (6 bases). Germline CDR1 reads SNHLY; CDR2 reads FYNNEI. The CDR3 is 16 residues long. V dropped 3 bases and J dropped 7 bases, with 19 bases sitting between them. The CDR3 nucleotides read TGTGCCAGCAGTGAGGGGACAAGGGGGGGACTCCAGCCCCAGCATTTT. Its translation: CASSEGTRGGLQPQHF.

The J gene is TRBJ1-1, the V gene TRBV5-6; TRBD1 matches at 11 bases. The V and J ends lost 4 bases and 7 bases, in that order; junction bases with no gene match: 6. The CDR3 runs 14 residues. CDR1 SGHDT and CDR2 YYEEEE come from the germline V gene. The CDR3 protein is CASSRTGGQFEAFF. Written as DNA, the CDR3 is TGTGCCAGCAGCAGGACAGGGGGCCAATTTGAAGCTTTCTTT.

The chain recombines TRBV6-6 with TRBJ2-2, with D possibly being TRBD2 (6 bases). CDR1 is MNHNY and CDR2 is SVGAGI in the germline V gene (reference sequence). The CDR3 consists of 14 residues. V lost 5 bases and J 3 bases, leaving 10 bases between the germline ends. For the CDR3, the DNA is TGTGCCAGCAGTCACCGGAGGGACACCGGGGAGCTGTTTTTT. Translation gives CASSHRRDTGELFF.

CDR3 residues: CAISVGGTAYEQYF. Here the CDR3 DNA reads TGTGCCATCAGTGTGGGCGGGACAGCCTACGAGCAGTACTTC. This chain connects TRBV10-3 to TRBJ2-7, with D possibly being TRBD1 (7 bases). Germline loops: CDR1 ENHRY, CDR2 SYGVKD. The ends were cut back, 4 bases at V and 2 bases at J, with 12 bases in the middle. This CDR3 has 14 amino acids.

The CDR3 region has the DNA TGCGCCAGCAGCCAACCCCCTGACAGGCGCCTCTATGGCTACACCTTC. It translates to CASSQPPDRRLYGYTF. The rearrangement links TRBV4-1 to TRBJ1-2, with a weak D call TRBD1 (6 bases). Germline V lookup: CDR1 MGHRA, CDR2 YSYEKL. CDR3 size: 16 residues. Between the trimmed V and J ends, which lost 2 bases and 4 bases, there was a span of 17 bases.

J is TRBJ2-5 and V is TRBV5-4; 11 positions match TRBD2. J lost 0 bases, V lost 4 bases, and 5 bases had no gene match. From germline, CDR1 is SGHNT and CDR2 YYREEE (reference sequence). This CDR3 region has 16 residues. The CDR3 here is CASSKQTSGDQETQYF. The CDR3 bases are TGTGCCAGCAGCAAACAGACTAGCGGGGACCAAGAGACCCAGTACTTC.

This clone has just one count. CDR3 in amino acids: CASSLTGQGLYEQYF. As DNA, the CDR3 is TGTGCCAGCAGTTTAACGGGACAGGGACTCTACGAGCAGTACTTC. The chain joins TRBV27 to TRBJ2-7; TRBD1 matches at 9 bases. Germline V gives CDR1 MNHEY, CDR2 SMNVEV (reference sequence). Unmatched junction bases numbered 5, after V lost 2 bases and J lost 3 bases. There are 15 residues in the CDR3.

The chain couples TRBV7-2 to TRBJ1-2; D unclear. Germline loops: CDR1 SGHTA, CDR2 FQGNSA. V was trimmed by 4 bases and J by 8 bases, leaving 17 bases between them. This CDR3 comprises 14 residues. The CDR3: CASSYRSGRRGYTF. Here the CDR3 DNA reads TGTGCCAGCAGCTACCGTTCGGGGAGAAGGGGCTACACCTTC.

The chain is built from TRBV19 and TRBJ2-4; D is ambiguous. The germline gives CDR1 LNHDA, CDR2 SQIVND (reference sequence). CDR3 length: 16 amino acids. With 5 bases removed from V and 1 base from J, the gap between germline ends came to 15 bases. The CDR3 sequence is CASSPIRTAAKNIQYF. CDR3 DNA sequence: TGTGCCAGTAGTCCAATCCGAACAGCTGCCAAAAACATTCAGTACTTC.

This chain uses TRBV2 with TRBJ2-6, with 7 bases identical to TRBD2. The germline V gene encodes CDR1 SNHLY and CDR2 FYNNEI. CDR3 length equals 17 residues. Trimming at V came to 3 bases and at J to 5 bases, leaving 10 bases not matched to a gene. CDR3 in DNA: TGTGCCAGCAGTGAGGGCGAGTGGGAGGGAAGGGCCAACGTCCTGACTTTC. As protein: CASSEGEWEGRANVLTF.

J is TRBJ1-1 and V is TRBV27; D possibly corresponds to TRBD1 (5 bases). With 7 bases removed from V and 10 bases from J, the gap between germline ends came to 16 bases. Germline values: CDR1 MNHEY, CDR2 SMNVEV (reference sequence). The CDR3 has 12 residues. CDR3 nucleotide sequence: TGTGCCAGCATCGCACAAGGGGTTGGAGCTTTCTTT. It encodes CASIAQGVGAFF.

The chain has TRBV2 and TRBJ1-4, with a possible D match to TRBD1 (5 bases). Germline CDR1 reads SNHLY; CDR2 reads FYNNEI. The CDR3 has 17 amino acids. The V end lost 8 bases, the J end lost 7 bases, and 26 bases lay between the germline ends. The CDR3 loop reads CASHEGRSRGIGEKLFF. The CDR3 DNA reads as TGTGCCAGCCACGAGGGCAGGAGTCGGGGGATCGGTGAAAAACTGTTTTTT.

This chain joins TRBV2 and TRBJ1-4, with TRBD1 identical over 9 bases. The germline V gene has CDR1 SNHLY and CDR2 FYNNEI. V lost 8 bases to trimming and J lost 8 bases; unmatched junction nucleotides: 6. This CDR3 contains 13 residues. The CDR3 loop is CASGDREEEKLFF. CDR3 bases: TGTGCCAGCGGGGACAGGGAAGAGGAAAAACTGTTTTTT.

The chain employs TRBV4-1 and TRBJ2-1; D is perhaps TRBD2 (5 bases). The germline V and J ends were trimmed by 0 bases and 12 bases, with 15 bases remaining between them. The CDR3 covers 14 residues. The germline V gene encodes CDR1 MGHRA and CDR2 YSYEKL. In nucleotides, the CDR3 is TGCGCCAGCAGCCAAGATATTGGACTCCAAAGGCAGTTCTTC. It codes for CASSQDIGLQRQFF.